This T cell receptor (beta chain) was observed in a study of blood T cell repertoires in COVID-19. Using immunoSEQ multiplex PCR, the repertoire was profiled, and TCRdb retains in-frame clones only, with some absent. The sample holds fewer than 250,000 clones, 75% to 85% seen once. The CDR3 has 13 residues. Trimming cost V 5 bases and J 0 bases, with 5 bases left between them. Looked up from germline, CDR1 is SGHDT and CDR2 is YYEEEE. The receptor's source is a woman aged 40 to 50 with acute COVID-19. The rearrangement links TRBV5-6 to TRBJ2-2; D uncertain. The sequencing input was PBMCs or T cells enriched from blood (not recorded which). CDR3 region: CASSLANTGELFF. The CDR3 coding sequence is TGTGCCAGCAGTCTAGCGAACACCGGGGAGCTGTTTTTT.